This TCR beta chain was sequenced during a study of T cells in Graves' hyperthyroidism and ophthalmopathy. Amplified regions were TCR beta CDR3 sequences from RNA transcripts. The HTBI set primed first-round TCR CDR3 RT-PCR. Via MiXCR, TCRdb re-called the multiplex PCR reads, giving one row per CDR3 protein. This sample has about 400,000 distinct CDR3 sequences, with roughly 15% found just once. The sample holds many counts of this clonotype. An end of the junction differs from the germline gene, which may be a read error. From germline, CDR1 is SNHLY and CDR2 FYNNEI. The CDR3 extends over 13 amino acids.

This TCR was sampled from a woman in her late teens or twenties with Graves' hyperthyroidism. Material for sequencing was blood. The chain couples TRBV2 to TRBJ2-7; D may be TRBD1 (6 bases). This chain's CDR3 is CASRPEGEGELYF. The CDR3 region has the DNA TGTGCCAGCAGACCCGAGGGGGAAGGGGAGCTGTACTTC.